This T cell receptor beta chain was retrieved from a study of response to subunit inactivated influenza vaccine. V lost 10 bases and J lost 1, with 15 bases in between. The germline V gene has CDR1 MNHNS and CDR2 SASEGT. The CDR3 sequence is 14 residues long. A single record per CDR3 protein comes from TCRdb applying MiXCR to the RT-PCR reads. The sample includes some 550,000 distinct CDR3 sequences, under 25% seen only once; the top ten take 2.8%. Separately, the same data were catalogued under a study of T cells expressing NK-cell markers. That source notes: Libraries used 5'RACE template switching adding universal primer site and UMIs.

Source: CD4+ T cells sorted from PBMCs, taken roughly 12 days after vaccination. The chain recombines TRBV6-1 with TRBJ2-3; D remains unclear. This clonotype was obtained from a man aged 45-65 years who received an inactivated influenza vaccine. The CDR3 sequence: CATNKGLGTDTQYF. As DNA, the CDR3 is TGTGCCACCAATAAAGGGCTAGGCACAGATACGCAGTATTTT.